This TCR beta chain came from a study of early T cells in non-severe SARS-CoV-2 infection. Whole-study context: Unpaired chains resulted from sequencing bulk RNA of unsorted whole blood. Regarding the study as a whole: In VDJdb matching, anti-spike CD8 responses were favored while private and CD4 specificities went missing.

The CDR3 runs 16 residues. CDR1 and CDR2 (germline): MNHEY, SVGEGT. Trimming removed 2 bases at V and 2 bases at J, with 13 bases between. The library protocol tagged individual cDNA molecules with unique molecular identifiers. TCRdb reanalysed the 5' RACE reads using MiXCR and keeps one entry per CDR3 protein. The sample lists 79,000 or so distinct CDR3 sequences, around 13% seen once, with about 1% in the top ten. A word on this clonotype: Its specificity is unknown.

Sequences were obtained from whole blood. The sequence was obtained from an adult who was a healthcare worker with PCR-confirmed SARS-CoV-2 infection or an uninfected control (not recorded which). The chain uses TRBV6-2 or TRBV6-3 and TRBJ1-5, with D perhaps matching TRBD1 (5 bases). The CDR3: CASSYPPGWGNQPQHF. CDR3 bases: TGTGCCAGCAGTTACCCTCCAGGGTGGGGCAATCAGCCCCAGCATTTT.